What follows is one T cell receptor (beta chain) and its context. Its specificity is not known. This record comes from a study of cytomegalovirus exposure and HLA in healthy donors. Primers for the PCR totalled 60 Vbeta and 13 Jbeta. In the authors' methods: Roughly 11 million of the about 80 million unique TCR beta chains counted in a later analysis were shared. The assay was immunoSEQ multiplex PCR, and TCRdb's table has in-frame clones only and misses some. Clone size and the V and J calls come from that table; the DNA yielded D and trimming. The sample holds 150,000 to 250,000 clones, around 79% seen once. Study conclusions and caveats: There were several of the most significant clusters that appeared linked to common viral pathogens in a later analysis. Later analysis showed most CMV-associated TCR beta chains appearing HLA-restricted.

The CDR3 has 16 residues. Germline lookup yields CDR1 SGDLS and CDR2 YYNGEE. The germline V and J ends were trimmed by 3 bases and 2 bases, with 14 bases remaining between them. This rearrangement joins TRBV9 to TRBJ2-2; weak D call: TRBD1 (6 bases). Sample: PBMCs. This clonotype was obtained from a girl aged 5 to 17 in good health and CMV-seropositive. This chain's CDR3 is CASSATWGRNTGELFF. CDR3 DNA sequence: TGTGCCAGCAGCGCCACATGGGGGCGAAACACCGGGGAGCTGTTTTTT.